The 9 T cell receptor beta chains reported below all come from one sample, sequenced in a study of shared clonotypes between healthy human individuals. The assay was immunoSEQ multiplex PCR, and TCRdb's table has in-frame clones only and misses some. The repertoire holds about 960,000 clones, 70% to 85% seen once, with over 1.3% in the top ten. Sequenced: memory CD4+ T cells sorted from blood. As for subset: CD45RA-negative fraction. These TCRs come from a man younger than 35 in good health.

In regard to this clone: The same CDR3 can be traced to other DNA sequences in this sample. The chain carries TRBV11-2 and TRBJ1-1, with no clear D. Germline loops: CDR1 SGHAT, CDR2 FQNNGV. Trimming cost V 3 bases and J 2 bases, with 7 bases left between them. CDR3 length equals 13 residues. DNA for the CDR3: TGTGCCAGCAGCTTTGGGGAAAACACTGAAGCTTTCTTT. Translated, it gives CASSFGENTEAFF.

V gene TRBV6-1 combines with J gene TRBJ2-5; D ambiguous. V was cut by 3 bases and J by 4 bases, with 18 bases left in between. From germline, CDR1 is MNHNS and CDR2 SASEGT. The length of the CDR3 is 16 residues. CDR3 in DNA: TGTGCCAGCAGTGACTTCGCATTGGACGGACGAGAGACCCAGTACTTC. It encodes CASSDFALDGRETQYF.

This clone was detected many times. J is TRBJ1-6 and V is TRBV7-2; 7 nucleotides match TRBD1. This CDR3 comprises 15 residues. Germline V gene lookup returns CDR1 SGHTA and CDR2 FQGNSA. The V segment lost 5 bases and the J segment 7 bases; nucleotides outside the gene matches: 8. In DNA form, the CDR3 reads TGTGCCAGCAGCCCCCGGACAGGAGGGAATTCACCCCTCCACTTT. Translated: CASSPRTGGNSPLHF.

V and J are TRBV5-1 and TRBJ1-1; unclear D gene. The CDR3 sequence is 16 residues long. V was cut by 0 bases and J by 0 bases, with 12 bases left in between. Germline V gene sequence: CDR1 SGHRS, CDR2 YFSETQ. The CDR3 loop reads CASSLGPRGVNTEAFF. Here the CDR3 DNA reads TGCGCCAGCAGCTTGGGCCCACGGGGTGTGAACACTGAAGCTTTCTTT.

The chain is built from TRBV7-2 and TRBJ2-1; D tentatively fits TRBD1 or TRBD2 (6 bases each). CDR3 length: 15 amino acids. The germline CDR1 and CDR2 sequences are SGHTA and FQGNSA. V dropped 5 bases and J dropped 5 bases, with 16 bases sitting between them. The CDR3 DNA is TGTGCCAGCAGCCAGCGGGCCGGGGGCGACAATGAGCAGTTCTTC. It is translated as CASSQRAGGDNEQFF.

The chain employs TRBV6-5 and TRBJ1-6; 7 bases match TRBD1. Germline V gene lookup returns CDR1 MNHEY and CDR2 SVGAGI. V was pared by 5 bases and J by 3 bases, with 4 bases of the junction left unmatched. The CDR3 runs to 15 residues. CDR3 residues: CASSAGQFYNSPLHF. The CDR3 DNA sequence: TGTGCCAGCAGTGCGGGACAGTTCTATAATTCACCCCTCCACTTT.

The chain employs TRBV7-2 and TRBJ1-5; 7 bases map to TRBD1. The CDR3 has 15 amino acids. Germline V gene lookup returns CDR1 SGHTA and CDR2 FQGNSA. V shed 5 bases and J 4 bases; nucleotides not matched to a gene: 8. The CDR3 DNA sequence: TGTGCCAGCAGCCTACAGGGGAGGGGGAATCAGCCCCAGCATTTT. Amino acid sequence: CASSLQGRGNQPQHF.

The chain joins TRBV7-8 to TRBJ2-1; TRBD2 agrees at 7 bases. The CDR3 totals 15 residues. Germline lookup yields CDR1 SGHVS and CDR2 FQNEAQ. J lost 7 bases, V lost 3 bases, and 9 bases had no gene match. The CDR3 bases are TGTGCCAGCAGCTTCTTCGGACTAGGAAGTAATGAGCAGTTCTTC. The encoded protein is CASSFFGLGSNEQFF.

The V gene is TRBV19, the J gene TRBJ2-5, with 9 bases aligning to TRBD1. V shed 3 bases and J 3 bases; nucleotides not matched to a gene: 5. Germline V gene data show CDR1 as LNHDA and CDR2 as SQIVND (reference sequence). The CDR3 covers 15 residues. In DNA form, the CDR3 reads TGTGCCAGTAGTATTCCGGGACAGGGCAAAGAGACCCAGTACTTC. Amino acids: CASSIPGQGKETQYF.